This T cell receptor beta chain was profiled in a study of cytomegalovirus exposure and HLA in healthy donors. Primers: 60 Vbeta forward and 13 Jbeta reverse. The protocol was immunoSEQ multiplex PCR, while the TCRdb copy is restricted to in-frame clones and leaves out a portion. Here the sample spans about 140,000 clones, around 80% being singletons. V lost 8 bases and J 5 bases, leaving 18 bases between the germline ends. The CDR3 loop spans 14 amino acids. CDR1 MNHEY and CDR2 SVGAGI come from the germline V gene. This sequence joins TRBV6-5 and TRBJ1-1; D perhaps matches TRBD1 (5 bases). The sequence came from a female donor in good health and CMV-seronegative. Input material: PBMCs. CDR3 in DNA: TGTGCCAGCTTTGGGTGGGGGGGGGAGACTGAAGCTTTCTTT. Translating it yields CASFGWGGETEAFF.